This TCR beta chain derives from a study of spatial heterogeneity in lung cancer. Individual TCR cDNA molecules each bore their own unique molecular identifier. MiXCR, run by TCRdb on the 5' RACE reads, gives a single entry per CDR3 protein. Counted here are more than 50,000 distinct CDR3 sequences, around 6.7% occurring once; the ten biggest clones make up 2.9%. Germline-derived CDR1 and CDR2 are MGHRA and YSYEKL. V was clipped by 0 bases and J by 4 bases, with 17 bases between them. There are 17 residues in the CDR3. This clonotype was recorded many times. Time point of the sample: sample taken at primary tumor resection. The sequenced material consisted of unsorted whole RNA from tumor, nontumor lung or frozen PBMC.

V and J are TRBV4-1 and TRBJ2-3, with TRBD2 as a possible D gene (6 bases). The material was PBMCs, obtained at surgery. The source of this sequence is a female donor with early-stage non-small cell lung cancer. CDR3 region: CASSQDWETRVADTQYF. The DNA of the CDR3 is TGCGCCAGCAGCCAAGATTGGGAGACTAGGGTGGCAGATACGCAGTATTTT.